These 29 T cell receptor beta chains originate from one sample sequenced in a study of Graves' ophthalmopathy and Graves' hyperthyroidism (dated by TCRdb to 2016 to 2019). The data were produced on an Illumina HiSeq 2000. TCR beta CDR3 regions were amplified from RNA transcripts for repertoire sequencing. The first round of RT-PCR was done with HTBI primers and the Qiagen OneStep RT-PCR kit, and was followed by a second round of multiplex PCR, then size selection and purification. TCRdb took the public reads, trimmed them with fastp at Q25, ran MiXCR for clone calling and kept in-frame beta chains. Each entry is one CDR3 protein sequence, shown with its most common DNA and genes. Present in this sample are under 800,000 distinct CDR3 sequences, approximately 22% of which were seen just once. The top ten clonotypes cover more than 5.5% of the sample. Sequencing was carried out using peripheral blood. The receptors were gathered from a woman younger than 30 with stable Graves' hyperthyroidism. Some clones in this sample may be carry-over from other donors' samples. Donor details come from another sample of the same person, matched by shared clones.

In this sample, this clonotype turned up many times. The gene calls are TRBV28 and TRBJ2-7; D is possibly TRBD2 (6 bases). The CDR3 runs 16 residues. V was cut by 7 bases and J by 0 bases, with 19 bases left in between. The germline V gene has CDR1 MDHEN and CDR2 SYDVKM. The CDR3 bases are TGTGCCAGCACTACGGGACTCTGGACCCTCTCCTACGAGCAGTACTTC. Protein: CASTTGLWTLSYEQYF. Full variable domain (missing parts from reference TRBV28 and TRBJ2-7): DVKVTQSSRYLVKRTGEKVFLECVQDMDHENMFWYRQDPGLGLRLIYFSYDVKMKEKGDIPEGYSVSREKKERFSLILESASTNQTSMYLCASTTGLWTLSYEQYFGPGTRLTVT.

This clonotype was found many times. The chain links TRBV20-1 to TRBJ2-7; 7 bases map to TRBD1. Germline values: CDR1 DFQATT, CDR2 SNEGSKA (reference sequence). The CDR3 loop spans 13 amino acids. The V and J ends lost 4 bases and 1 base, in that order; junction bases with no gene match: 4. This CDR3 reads CSATSGQSYEQYF. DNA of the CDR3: TGCAGTGCTACCTCGGGACAGTCCTACGAGCAGTACTTC.

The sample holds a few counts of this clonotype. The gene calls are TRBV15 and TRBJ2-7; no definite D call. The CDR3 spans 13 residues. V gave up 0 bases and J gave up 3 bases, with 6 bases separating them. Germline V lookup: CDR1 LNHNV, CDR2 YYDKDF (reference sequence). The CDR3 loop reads CATSRDFGYEQYF. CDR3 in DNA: TGTGCCACCAGCAGAGATTTTGGCTACGAGCAGTACTTC.

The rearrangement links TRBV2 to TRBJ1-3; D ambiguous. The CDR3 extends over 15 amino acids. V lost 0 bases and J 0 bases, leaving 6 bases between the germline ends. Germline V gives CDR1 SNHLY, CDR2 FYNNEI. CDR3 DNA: TGTGCCAGCAGTGAAGCGCGGGTCTCTGGAAACACCATATATTTT. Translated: CASSEARVSGNTIYF.

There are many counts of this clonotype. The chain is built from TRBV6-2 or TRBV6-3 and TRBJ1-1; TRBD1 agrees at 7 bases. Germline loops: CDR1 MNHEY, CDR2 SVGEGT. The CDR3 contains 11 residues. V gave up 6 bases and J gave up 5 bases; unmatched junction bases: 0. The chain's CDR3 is CASRDRTEAFF. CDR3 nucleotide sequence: TGTGCCAGCAGGGACAGGACTGAAGCTTTCTTT.

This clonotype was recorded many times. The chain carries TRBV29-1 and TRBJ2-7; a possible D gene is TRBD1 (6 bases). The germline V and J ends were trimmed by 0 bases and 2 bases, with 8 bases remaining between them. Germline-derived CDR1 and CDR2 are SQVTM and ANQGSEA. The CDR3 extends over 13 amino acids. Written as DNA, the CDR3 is TGCAGCGTTGAAGAGGGACAACCCTACGAGCAGTACTTC. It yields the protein CSVEEGQPYEQYF.

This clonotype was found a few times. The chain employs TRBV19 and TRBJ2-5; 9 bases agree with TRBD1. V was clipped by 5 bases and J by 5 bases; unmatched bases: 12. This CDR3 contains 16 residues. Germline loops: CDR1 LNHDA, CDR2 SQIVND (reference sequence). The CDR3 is CASSHWDRDPGETQYF. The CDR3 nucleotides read TGTGCCAGTAGTCACTGGGACAGGGATCCGGGGGAGACCCAGTACTTC.

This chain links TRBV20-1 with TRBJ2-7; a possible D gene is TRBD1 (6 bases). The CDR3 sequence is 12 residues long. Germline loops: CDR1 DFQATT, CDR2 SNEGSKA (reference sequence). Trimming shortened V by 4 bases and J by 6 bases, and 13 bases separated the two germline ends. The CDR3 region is CSATARGTEQYF. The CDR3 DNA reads TGCAGTGCTACCGCCAGGGGAACCGAGCAGTACTTC.

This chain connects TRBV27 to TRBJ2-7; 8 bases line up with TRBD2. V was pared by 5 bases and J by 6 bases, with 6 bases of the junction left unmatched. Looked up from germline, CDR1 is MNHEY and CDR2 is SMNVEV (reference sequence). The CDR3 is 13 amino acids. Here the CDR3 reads CASSPGTRAEQYF. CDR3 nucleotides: TGTGCCAGCAGTCCCGGGACTAGGGCCGAGCAGTACTTC.

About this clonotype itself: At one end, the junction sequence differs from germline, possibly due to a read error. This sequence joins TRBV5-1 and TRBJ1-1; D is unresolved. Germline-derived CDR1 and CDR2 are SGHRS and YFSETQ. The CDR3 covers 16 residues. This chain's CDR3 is CASSQSGPRGQTEACF. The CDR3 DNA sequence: TGCGCCAGCAGCCAGTCCGGGCCCCGAGGGCAGACTGAAGCTTGCTTT.

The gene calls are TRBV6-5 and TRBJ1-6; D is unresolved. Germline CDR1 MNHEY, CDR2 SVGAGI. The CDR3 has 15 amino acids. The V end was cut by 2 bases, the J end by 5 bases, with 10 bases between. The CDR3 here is CASSYEGRDNSPLHF. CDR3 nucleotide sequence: TGTGCCAGCAGTTACGAGGGAAGGGATAATTCACCCCTCCACTTT.

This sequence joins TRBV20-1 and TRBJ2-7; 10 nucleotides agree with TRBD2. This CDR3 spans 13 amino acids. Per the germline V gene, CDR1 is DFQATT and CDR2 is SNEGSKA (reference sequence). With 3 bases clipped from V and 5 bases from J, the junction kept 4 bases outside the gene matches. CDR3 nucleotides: TGCAGTGCTAGTGTGAGCGGGAGGGACGAGCAGTACTTC. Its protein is CSASVSGRDEQYF.

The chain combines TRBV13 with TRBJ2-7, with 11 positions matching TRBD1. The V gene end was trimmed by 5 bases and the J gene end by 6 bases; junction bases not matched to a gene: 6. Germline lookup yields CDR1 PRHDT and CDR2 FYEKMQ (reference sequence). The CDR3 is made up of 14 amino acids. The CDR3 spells CASSRTGTGGEQYF. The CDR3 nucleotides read TGTGCCAGCAGCAGGACCGGGACAGGGGGCGAGCAGTACTTC.

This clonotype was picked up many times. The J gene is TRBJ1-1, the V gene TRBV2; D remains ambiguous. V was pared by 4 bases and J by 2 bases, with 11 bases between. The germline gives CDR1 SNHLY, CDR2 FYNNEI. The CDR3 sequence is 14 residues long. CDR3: CASSVGSPNTEAFF. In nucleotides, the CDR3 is TGTGCCAGCAGTGTGGGCAGCCCCAACACTGAAGCTTTCTTT.

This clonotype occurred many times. CDR3 protein: CATSRDEYSTYEQYF. CDR3 nucleotide sequence: TGTGCCACCAGCAGAGATGAGTACAGCACTTACGAGCAGTACTTC. The chain couples TRBV15 to TRBJ2-7; D ambiguous. The CDR3 is 15 amino acids. V shed 0 bases and J shed 4 bases, with 13 bases lying between them. Germline V gene lookup returns CDR1 LNHNV and CDR2 YYDKDF (reference sequence).

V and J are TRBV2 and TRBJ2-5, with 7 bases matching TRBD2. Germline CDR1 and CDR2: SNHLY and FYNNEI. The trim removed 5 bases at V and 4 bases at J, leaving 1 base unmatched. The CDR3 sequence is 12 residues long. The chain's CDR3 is CASSSSGETQYF. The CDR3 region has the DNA TGTGCCAGCAGTTCTAGCGGAGAGACCCAGTACTTC.

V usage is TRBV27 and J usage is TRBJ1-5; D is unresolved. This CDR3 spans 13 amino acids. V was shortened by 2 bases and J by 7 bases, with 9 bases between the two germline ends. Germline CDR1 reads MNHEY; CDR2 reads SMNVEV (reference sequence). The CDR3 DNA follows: TGTGCCAGCAGTTTAGACTGGGTACAGCCCCAGCATTTT. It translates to CASSLDWVQPQHF.

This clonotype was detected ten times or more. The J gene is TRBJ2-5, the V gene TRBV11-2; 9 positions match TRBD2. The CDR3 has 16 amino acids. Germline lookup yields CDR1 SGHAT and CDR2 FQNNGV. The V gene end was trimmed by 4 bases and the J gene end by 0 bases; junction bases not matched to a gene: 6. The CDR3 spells CASSSRLAEYQETQYF. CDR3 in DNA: TGTGCCAGCAGCTCTCGACTAGCGGAGTACCAAGAGACCCAGTACTTC.

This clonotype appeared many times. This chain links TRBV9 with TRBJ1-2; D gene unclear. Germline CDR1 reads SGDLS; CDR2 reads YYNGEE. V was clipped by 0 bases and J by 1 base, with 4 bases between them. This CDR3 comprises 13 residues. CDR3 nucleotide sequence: TGTGCCAGCAGCGTAGACAATAACTATGGCTACACCTTC. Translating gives CASSVDNNYGYTF.

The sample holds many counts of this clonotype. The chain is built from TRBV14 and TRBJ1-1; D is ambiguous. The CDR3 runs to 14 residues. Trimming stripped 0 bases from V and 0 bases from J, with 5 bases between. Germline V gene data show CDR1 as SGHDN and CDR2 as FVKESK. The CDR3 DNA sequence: TGTGCCAGCAGCCAAGATCTGGTGAACACTGAAGCTTTCTTT. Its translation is CASSQDLVNTEAFF.

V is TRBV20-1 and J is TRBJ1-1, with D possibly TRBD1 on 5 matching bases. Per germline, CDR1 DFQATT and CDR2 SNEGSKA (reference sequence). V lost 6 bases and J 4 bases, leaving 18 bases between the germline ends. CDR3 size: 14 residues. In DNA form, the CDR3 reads TGCAGTGCAGTCAGTGGGGCCGGGAGCACTGAAGCTTTCTTT. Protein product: CSAVSGAGSTEAFF.

The CDR3 DNA reads as TGTGCCACCAGCAGAACCCGGGACACCGTAGCCAAAAACATTCAGTACTTC. Translating gives CATSRTRDTVAKNIQYF. V gene TRBV15 combines with J gene TRBJ2-4; D may be TRBD1 (6 bases). CDR1 LNHNV and CDR2 YYDKDF come from the germline V gene (reference sequence). This CDR3 has 17 residues. V lost 2 bases, J lost 0 bases, and 14 bases lay in between.

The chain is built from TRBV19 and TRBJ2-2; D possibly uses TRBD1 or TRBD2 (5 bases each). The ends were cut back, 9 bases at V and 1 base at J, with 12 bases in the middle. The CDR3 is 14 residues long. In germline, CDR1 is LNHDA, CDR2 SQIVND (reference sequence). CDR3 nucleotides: TGTGCCAGCGCCGGGACCATGAACACCGGGGAGCTGTTTTTT. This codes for CASAGTMNTGELFF.

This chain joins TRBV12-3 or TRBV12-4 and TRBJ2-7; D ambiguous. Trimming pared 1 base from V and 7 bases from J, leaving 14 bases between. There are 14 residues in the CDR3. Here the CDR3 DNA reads TGTGCCAGCAGTTTAGAGGGCACGGGCTGGGAGCAGTACTTC. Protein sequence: CASSLEGTGWEQYF.

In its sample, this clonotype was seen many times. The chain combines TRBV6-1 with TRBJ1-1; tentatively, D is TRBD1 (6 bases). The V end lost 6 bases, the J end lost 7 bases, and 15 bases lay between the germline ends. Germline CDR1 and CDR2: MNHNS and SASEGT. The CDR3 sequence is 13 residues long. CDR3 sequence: CASRGGGLVEAFF. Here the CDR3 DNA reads TGTGCCAGCAGGGGTGGGGGCCTGGTTGAAGCTTTCTTT.

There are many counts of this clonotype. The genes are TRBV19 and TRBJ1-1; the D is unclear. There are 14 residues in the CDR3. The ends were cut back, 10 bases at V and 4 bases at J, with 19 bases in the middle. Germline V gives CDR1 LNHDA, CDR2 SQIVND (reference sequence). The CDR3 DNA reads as TGTGCCACCAGTAGCTCATTCCTAAGCACTGAAGCTTTCTTT. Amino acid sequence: CATSSSFLSTEAFF.

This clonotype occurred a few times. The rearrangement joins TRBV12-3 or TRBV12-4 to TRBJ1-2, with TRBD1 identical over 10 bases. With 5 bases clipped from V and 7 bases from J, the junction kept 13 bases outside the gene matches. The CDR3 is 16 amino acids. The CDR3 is CASSNSGQGSSGGYTF. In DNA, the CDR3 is TGTGCCAGCAGTAACTCGGGACAGGGGAGTTCGGGTGGCTACACCTTC.

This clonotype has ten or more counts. Written as DNA, the CDR3 is TGTGCCAGCAGCCCCTTTGGGGGGGGTGCCGGCAATCAGCCCCAGCATTTT. It translates to CASSPFGGGAGNQPQHF. The chain recombines TRBV7-2 with TRBJ1-5, with a weak D call TRBD1 (5 bases). Per the germline V gene, CDR1 is SGHTA and CDR2 is FQGNSA. The CDR3 contains 17 residues. With 5 bases removed from V and 2 bases from J, the gap between germline ends came to 19 bases.

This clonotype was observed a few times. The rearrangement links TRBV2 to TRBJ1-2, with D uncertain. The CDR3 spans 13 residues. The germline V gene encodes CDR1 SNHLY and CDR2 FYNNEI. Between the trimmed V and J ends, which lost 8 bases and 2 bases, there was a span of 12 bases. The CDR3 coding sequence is TGTGCCAGCTTACTTTTGCTCAACTATGGCTACACCTTC. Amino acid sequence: CASLLLLNYGYTF.